Detailed here is one TCR beta chain. Original methodology: Amplification of reference gene primers was used by the study to estimate nucleated cell counts. TCRdb's copy holds only in-frame clones and misses some; the assay was immunoSEQ multiplex PCR. V, J and clone size are taken as reported in that table, and D and trimming were inferred from the DNA itself. The table lists fewer than 250,000 clones, 75% to 85% of them singletons. The sample is drawn from a study of blood T cell repertoires in COVID-19. At the level of the study: Sample material is recorded as cDNA or gDNA derived from T cells, B-cell-depleted T cells, or PBMCs.

Trimming shortened V by 3 bases and J by 6 bases, and 15 bases separated the two germline ends. Per the germline V gene, CDR1 is MNHEY and CDR2 is SMNVEV (reference sequence). This CDR3 contains 15 residues. Participants spanned ages about 18 to 90 years and resided in about 25 US areas. Self-reported history from a screening survey and questionnaire set each donor's cohort. Sequenced input: PBMCs or T cells enriched from blood (not recorded which). The sequence was collected from a woman aged 50 to 60 with acute COVID-19. The chain is built from TRBV27 and TRBJ1-5; the D gene is possibly TRBD1 (5 bases). The CDR3 DNA follows: TGTGCCAGCAGTTTTCGGGGAGGGGATATTCAGCCCCAGCATTTT. It codes for CASSFRGGDIQPQHF.